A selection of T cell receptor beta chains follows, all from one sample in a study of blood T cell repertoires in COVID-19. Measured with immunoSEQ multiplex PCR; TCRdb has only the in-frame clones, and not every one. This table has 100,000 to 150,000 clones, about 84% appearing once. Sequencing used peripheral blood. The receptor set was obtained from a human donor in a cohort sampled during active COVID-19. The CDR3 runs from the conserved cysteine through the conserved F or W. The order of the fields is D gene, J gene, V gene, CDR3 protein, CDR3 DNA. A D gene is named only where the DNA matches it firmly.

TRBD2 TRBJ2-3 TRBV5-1 CASSLPVAGVTDTQYF TGCGCCAGCAGCTTGCCTGTAGCGGGAGTCACAGATACGCAGTATTTT
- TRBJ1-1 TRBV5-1 CASSLSPKTLEEAFF TGCGCCAGCAGCTTGTCCCCTAAGACTCTAGAAGAAGCTTTCTTT
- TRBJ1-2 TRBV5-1 CASSMLQGMGGYTF TGCGCCAGCAGCATGCTACAGGGAATGGGCGGCTACACCTTC
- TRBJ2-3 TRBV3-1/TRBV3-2 CASSQAGDTQYF TGTGCCAGCAGCCAAGCAGGGGATACGCAGTATTTT
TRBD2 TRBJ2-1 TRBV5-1 CASSFSAGGANEQFF TGCGCCAGCAGCTTTTCAGCGGGAGGGGCCAATGAGCAGTTCTTC
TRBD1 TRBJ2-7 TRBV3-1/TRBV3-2 CASSQDWERAIPFLGQGPYEQYF TGTGCCAGCAGCCAAGATTGGGAACGAGCGATTCCCTTCTTGGGACAGGGCCCCTACGAGCAGTACTTC
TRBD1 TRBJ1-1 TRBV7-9 CASSYQTGTEAFF TGTGCCAGCAGCTACCAGACAGGGACTGAAGCTTTCTTT
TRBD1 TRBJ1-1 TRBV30 CAWTPRTGMNTEAFF TGTGCCTGGACTCCTCGGACAGGGATGAACACTGAAGCTTTCTTT
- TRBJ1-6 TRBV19 CASSIPGQPDSPLHF TGTGCCAGTAGTATTCCAGGACAGCCAGATTCACCCCTCCACTTT
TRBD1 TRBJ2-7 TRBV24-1 CATRGTEIYEQYF TGTGCCACCCGAGGGACAGAGATCTACGAGCAGTACTTC
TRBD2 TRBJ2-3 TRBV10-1 CASSDSSGPLAQYF TGCGCCAGCAGTGACTCTAGCGGGCCCTTGGCGCAGTATTTT
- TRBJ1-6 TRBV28 CASSLVQGWSPLHF TGTGCCAGCAGTTTAGTACAGGGATGGTCACCCCTCCACTTT
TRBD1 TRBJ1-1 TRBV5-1 CASSFKGALGWANTEAFF TGCGCCAGCAGCTTTAAGGGGGCCTTGGGGTGGGCGAACACTGAAGCTTTCTTT
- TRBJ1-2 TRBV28 CASSLSRTVWGYTF TGTGCCAGCAGTTTGTCCCGGACAGTATGGGGCTACACCTTC